This T cell receptor (beta chain) was profiled in a study of shared clonotypes between healthy human individuals. Study-level background: For every donor, three CD4 naive, three CD4 memory, two CD8 naive and one CD8 memory plates were used.

Looked up from germline, CDR1 is MGHRA and CDR2 is YSYEKL. V lost 2 bases and J lost 2; bases outside the gene matches: 10. The CDR3 consists of 17 residues. In the naive CD8 group, cells lacked CD45RO and were positively selected for CCR7, so terminally differentiated effector memory CD45RA+ cells were left out. All donors were Caucasian adults living in Nashville, Tennessee. Libraries were prepared by immunoSEQ multiplex PCR; TCRdb keeps only in-frame clonotypes and omits some of them. Found here are around 1.9 million clones, roughly 91% of them singletons; the top ten hold more than 1.5%. Study-level findings and limits: Naive subsets generally had larger estimated richness than memory subsets. Exclusively blood specimens were collected; tissue repertoires likely differ.

About this clone itself: What it binds is unknown.

Sequencing input: naive CD8+ T cells from PBMCs. The receptor was derived from a man younger than 30 in good health. Some clones in this sample may be carry-over from other donors' samples. This rearrangement joins TRBV4-1 to TRBJ2-7; 9 nucleotides align to TRBD1. The CDR3 loop is CASSQPSTGGFTYEQYF. The DNA for the CDR3 is TGCGCCAGCAGCCAACCATCGACAGGGGGATTTACCTACGAGCAGTACTTC.